This T cell receptor (beta chain) was sequenced for a study of T cell changes during pregnancy in multiple sclerosis. Data came from immunoSEQ multiplex PCR; TCRdb stores just in-frame clones and leaves some out. The sample holds around 100,000 clones; almost 95% are singletons and the top ten take approximately 1%. This sample comprised peripheral blood, obtained before pregnancy. The receptor was derived from a female donor with multiple sclerosis, enrolled in a pregnancy study.

CDR3 bases: TGTGCCAGCAGCAGGGCGGGGGGGACCTACGAGCAGTACTTC. Translated: CASSRAGGTYEQYF. The chain has TRBV25-1 and TRBJ2-7; 9 positions match TRBD2. The CDR3 contains 14 residues. J was trimmed by 2 bases and V by 6 bases; bases with no gene match: 5. The germline V gene has CDR1 MGHDK and CDR2 SYGVNS.